These 16 T cell receptor beta chains were sequenced from one sample in a study of cytomegalovirus exposure and HLA in healthy donors. The protocol was immunoSEQ multiplex PCR, while the TCRdb copy is restricted to in-frame clones and leaves out a portion. The sample has a few hundred thousand clones, 90% seen once. Sequenced input: PBMCs. The origin of the receptors is a woman between 18 and 29 years old in good health and CMV-seronegative.

V is TRBV11-2 and J is TRBJ1-2; D gene uncertain. V was trimmed by 0 bases and J by 4 bases, leaving 9 bases between them. The CDR3 extends over 14 amino acids. The germline gives CDR1 SGHAT, CDR2 FQNNGV. CDR3 sequence (DNA): TGTGCCAGCAGCTTAGATCTTGGGAGCTATGGCTACACCTTC. This encodes CASSLDLGSYGYTF. Drawing the rest from reference TRBV11-2 and TRBJ1-2, the complete variable domain is EAGVAQSPRYKIIEKRQSVAFWCNPISGHATLYWYQQILGQGPKLLIQFQNNGVVDDSQLPKDRFSAERLKGVDSTLKIQPAKLEDSAVYLCASSLDLGSYGYTFGSGTRLTVV.

The rearrangement links TRBV5-6 to TRBJ2-2; TRBD2 might be the D (6 bases). V lost 0 bases and J lost 3, with 15 bases in between. This CDR3 contains 17 residues. Germline V lookup: CDR1 SGHDT, CDR2 YYEEEE. CDR3 DNA: TGTGCCAGCAGCTTGGTGGGACTCAAAAAATACACCGGGGAGCTGTTTTTT. Translating gives CASSLVGLKKYTGELFF.

The chain carries TRBV2 and TRBJ1-4; D unclear. The CDR3 is 17 amino acids. V gave up 2 bases and J gave up 3 bases, with 16 bases separating them. In germline, CDR1 is SNHLY, CDR2 FYNNEI. CDR3 amino acids: CASSEFAYGRANEKLFF. The CDR3 region has the DNA TGTGCCAGCAGTGAATTTGCCTATGGTAGAGCTAATGAAAAACTGTTTTTT.

The chain is built from TRBV4-1 and TRBJ2-6; 10 nucleotides match TRBD1. This CDR3 region has 16 residues. The germline V gene encodes CDR1 MGHRA and CDR2 YSYEKL. V dropped 0 bases and J dropped 8; count of bases not matched to a gene: 4. In DNA, the CDR3 is TGCGCCAGCAGCCAAGAGAGACAGGGGGCTTCCAACGTCCTGACTTTC. Translation: CASSQERQGASNVLTF.

The V call is TRBV30, the J call TRBJ2-7; D is perhaps TRBD1 (5 bases). The V and J ends lost 4 bases and 5 bases respectively, with 12 bases between them. Germline V gives CDR1 GTSNPN, CDR2 SVGIG (reference sequence). The length of the CDR3 is 12 residues. The CDR3 DNA follows: TGTGCCTGGATGGCGTCAGGGAACGAGCAGTACTTC. Residues: CAWMASGNEQYF. Full variable domain (rest looked up from reference TRBV30 and TRBJ2-7): SQTIHQWPATLVQPVGSPLSLECTVEGTSNPNLYWYRQAAGRGLQLLFYSVGIGQISSEVPQNLSASRPQDRQFILSSKKLLLSDSGFYLCAWMASGNEQYFGPGTRLTVT.

V usage is TRBV30 and J usage is TRBJ2-7; 8 positions agree with TRBD1. The length of the CDR3 is 19 residues. Germline loops: CDR1 GTSNPN, CDR2 SVGIG (reference sequence). V gave up 3 bases and J gave up 2 bases; unmatched junction bases: 21. CDR3 loop: CAWRGVDRVQKGGTYEQYV. The CDR3 bases are TGTGCCTGGAGGGGGGTGGACAGGGTTCAAAAAGGTGGGACCTACGAGCAGTACGTC.

The rearrangement joins TRBV7-6 to TRBJ1-1, with a tentative D call TRBD1 (5 bases). The V and J ends lost 5 bases and 0 bases respectively, with 13 bases between them. The CDR3 spans 15 residues. Germline V gene data show CDR1 as SGHVS and CDR2 as FNYEAQ. The CDR3, as DNA: TGTGCCAGCAGCCGGAGTGGGGGGTTGAACACTGAAGCTTTCTTT. Its translation is CASSRSGGLNTEAFF.

The V call is TRBV11-2, the J call TRBJ2-7, with TRBD1 as a possible D gene (5 bases). Trimming removed 3 bases at V and 0 bases at J, with 9 bases between. Germline CDR1 is SGHAT and CDR2 is FQNNGV. The CDR3 runs 14 residues. The CDR3 loop is CASSFGHSSYEQYV. The CDR3 DNA reads as TGTGCCAGCAGCTTCGGACACAGCTCCTACGAGCAGTACGTC.

The chain uses TRBV19 and TRBJ1-1; D may be TRBD1 (6 bases). The V and J ends lost 1 base and 3 bases respectively, with 18 bases between them. CDR3 length: 17 amino acids. Germline loops: CDR1 LNHDA, CDR2 SQIVND (reference sequence). This chain's CDR3 is CASSIVTGSLEDTEAFF. Written as DNA, the CDR3 is TGTGCCAGTAGTATAGTTACAGGGAGTTTGGAGGACACTGAAGCTTTCTTT.

V and J are TRBV7-6 and TRBJ2-7; D gene ambiguous. This CDR3 is 13 amino acids long. Trimming stripped 5 bases from V and 2 bases from J, with 10 bases between. CDR1 is SGHVS and CDR2 is FNYEAQ in the germline V gene. This CDR3 reads CASSPYRTYEQYF. The CDR3 DNA reads TGTGCCAGCAGCCCGTACAGAACCTACGAGCAGTACTTC.

The chain recombines TRBV28 with TRBJ2-7, with no clear D. The germline gives CDR1 MDHEN, CDR2 SYDVKM. V was clipped by 2 bases and J by 6 bases, with 11 bases between them. The CDR3 totals 13 residues. The CDR3 loop is CASSLGTTSEQYF. The CDR3 DNA follows: TGTGCCAGCAGTTTAGGCACTACCTCCGAGCAGTACTTC. Combining the CDR3 with reference TRBV28 and TRBJ2-7 gives the whole variable domain DVKVTQSSRYLVKRTGEKVFLECVQDMDHENMFWYRQDPGLGLRLIYFSYDVKMKEKGDIPEGYSVSREKKERFSLILESASTNQTSMYLCASSLGTTSEQYFGPGTRLTVT.

The V and J genes are TRBV25-1 and TRBJ1-2, with D maybe TRBD1 (5 bases). Germline CDR1 MGHDK, CDR2 SYGVNS. V shed 1 base and J shed 8 bases, with 14 bases lying between them. The CDR3 is 14 amino acids. CDR3 loop: CASSEFGRVGGYTF. Here the CDR3 DNA reads TGTGCCAGCAGTGAATTCGGCAGGGTGGGAGGCTACACCTTC.

A remark on this clone: The same CDR3 also results from other DNA sequences found in this sample. The chain is built from TRBV27 and TRBJ2-4, with D possibly being TRBD1 (6 bases). The length of the CDR3 is 14 residues. Trimming shortened V by 3 bases and J by 4 bases, and 10 bases separated the two germline ends. Germline CDR1 MNHEY, CDR2 SMNVEV (reference sequence). DNA of the CDR3: TGTGCCAGCAGTTTGACTCAGGGGAAAAACATTCAGTACTTC. It translates to CASSLTQGKNIQYF.

V usage is TRBV29-1 and J usage is TRBJ1-1; 7 nucleotides agree with TRBD1. V was clipped by 8 bases and J by 4 bases; unmatched bases: 16. The CDR3 spans 15 residues. The germline V gene encodes CDR1 SQVTM and CDR2 ANQGSEA. The CDR3 DNA sequence: TGCAGCACTGTGTCACTGACAGGGTGGGGCACTGAAGCTTTCTTT. Translation gives CSTVSLTGWGTEAFF.

The chain links TRBV28 to TRBJ2-7; D might be TRBD2 (6 bases). This CDR3 spans 14 amino acids. The ends were cut back, 4 bases at V and 5 bases at J, with 15 bases in the middle. Germline CDR1 reads MDHEN; CDR2 reads SYDVKM. CDR3 nucleotides: TGTGCCAGCAGTTCCGAAGGTGTAGCGGACGAGCAGTACGTC. Its protein product is CASSSEGVADEQYV.

The gene calls are TRBV7-2 and TRBJ2-1, with 7 bases lining up with TRBD2. The CDR3 has 16 residues. After removal of 6 bases from V and 3 bases from J, the junction contained 11 bases not matched to a gene. Germline CDR1 and CDR2: SGHTA and FQGNSA. DNA of the CDR3: TGTGCCAGCAGTAGACGGGGGGACCCAAGCTACAATGAGCAGTTCTTC. Amino acids: CASSRRGDPSYNEQFF. The full variable domain, its missing parts supplied by reference TRBV7-2 and TRBJ2-1, is GAGVSQSPSNKVTEKGKDVELRCDPISGHTALYWYRQSLGQGLEFLIYFQGNSAPDKSGLPSDRFSAERTGGSVSTLTIQRTQQEDSAVYLCASSRRGDPSYNEQFFGPGTRLTVL.